This T cell receptor (beta chain) was sequenced in a study of T cell responses to AZD1222 COVID-19 vaccine. TCRdb's copy holds only in-frame clones and misses some; the assay was immunoSEQ multiplex PCR. The repertoire holds about 99,000 clones, with around 87% as singletons. The CDR3 spans 18 residues. Germline assignment: CDR1 LGHDT and CDR2 YNNKEL (reference sequence). J gave up 5 bases and V 9 bases, and 17 bases lay outside the gene matches. The genes are TRBV3-1 (or the pseudogene TRBV3-2) and TRBJ1-5, with 12 bases fitting TRBD1. This TCR was sampled from an adult in good health. Source: peripheral blood, taken on day 0 of AZD1222 vaccination. This chain's CDR3 is CASLARDRGRKTDQPQHF. In nucleotides, the CDR3 is TGTGCCAGTCTAGCCCGGGACAGGGGGCGAAAAACCGATCAGCCCCAGCATTTT.